One and the same sample provided the 22 T cell receptor beta chains below, sequenced in a study of radiotherapy plus CTLA-4 blockade in lung cancer. Produced via immunoSEQ multiplex PCR; TCRdb's table is partial and in-frame only. The sample has some 60,000 clones, 65% to 80% seen once; the top ten hold about 15%. The material sequenced was peripheral blood, taken from a patient treated with radiotherapy plus ipilimumab. These receptors were taken from a human donor with non-small cell lung cancer who had a complete response to radiotherapy plus ipilimumab.

The CDR3 nucleotides read TGTGCCAGCTCACTATATAATCAGCCCCAGCATTTT. Encoded protein: CASSLYNQPQHF. The V gene is TRBV18, the J gene TRBJ1-5; D not certain. Germline CDR1 KGHSH, CDR2 LQKENI. Trimming removed 4 bases at V and 4 bases at J, with 5 bases between. The length of the CDR3 is 12 residues.

The J gene is TRBJ1-4, the V gene TRBV15, with D unclear. Trimming cost V 0 bases and J 4 bases, with 9 bases left between them. Germline V gives CDR1 LNHNV, CDR2 YYDKDF (reference sequence). This CDR3 contains 15 residues. The CDR3 reads CATSRDDGGNEKLFF. CDR3 DNA: TGTGCCACCAGCAGAGATGATGGAGGTAATGAAAAACTGTTTTTT. Supplemented by reference TRBV15 and TRBJ1-4, the full variable domain reads DAMVIQNPRYQVTQFGKPVTLSCSQTLNHNVMYWYQQKSSQAPKLLFHYYDKDFNNEADTPDNFQSRRPNTSFCFLDIRSPGLGDTAMYLCATSRDDGGNEKLFFGSGTQLSVL.

The V call is TRBV11-2, the J call TRBJ2-7, with D hard to call. Looked up from germline, CDR1 is SGHAT and CDR2 is FQNNGV. The CDR3 consists of 13 residues. V lost 1 base and J 6 bases, leaving 10 bases between the germline ends. In DNA form, the CDR3 reads TGTGCCAGCAGCTTAGTTAGTTGGGGCGAGCAGTACGTC. Protein: CASSLVSWGEQYV.

In this sample, this clone turned up a few times. J is TRBJ2-7 and V is TRBV5-6; 10 nucleotides match TRBD1. Trimming at V came to 1 base and at J to 2 bases, leaving 3 bases not matched to a gene. The germline gives CDR1 SGHDT, CDR2 YYEEEE. This CDR3 is built from 15 residues. CDR3 in amino acids: CASSLKGQGPYEQYV. Here the CDR3 DNA reads TGTGCCAGCAGCTTGAAGGGACAGGGGCCCTACGAGCAGTACGTC.

J is TRBJ1-5 and V is TRBV6-1; 10 bases agree with TRBD1. The J segment lost 6 bases and the V segment lost 3 bases, leaving 8 bases of the junction unmatched. This CDR3 contains 16 residues. Germline CDR1 MNHNS, CDR2 SASEGT. The CDR3 DNA sequence: TGTGCCAGCAGTGAGATGGGACAGGGGTACGGTCAGCCCCAGCATTTT. It yields the protein CASSEMGQGYGQPQHF.

The chain carries TRBV7-2 and TRBJ2-5; 11 nucleotides agree with TRBD2. Germline lookup yields CDR1 SGHTA and CDR2 FQGNSA. Unmatched junction bases numbered 7, after V lost 2 bases and J lost 5 bases. The CDR3 length is 16 residues. The CDR3 DNA reads as TGTGCCAGCAGCTTAACTAGCGGGGGCCTGCGGGAGACCCAGTACTTC. Amino acid sequence: CASSLTSGGLRETQYF.

The chain carries TRBV6-5 and TRBJ2-5; 12 bases are shared with TRBD2. CDR3 length: 15 residues. Germline CDR1 MNHEY, CDR2 SVGAGI. V shed 6 bases, J shed 3 bases, and the junction held 5 bases outside the gene matches. The CDR3 sequence is CASRRLAGDEETQYF. DNA of the CDR3: TGTGCCAGCAGAAGACTAGCGGGAGACGAAGAGACCCAGTACTTC.

The V gene is TRBV10-3, the J gene TRBJ1-3; 7 positions match TRBD1. The CDR3 length is 14 residues. The germline gives CDR1 ENHRY, CDR2 SYGVKD. J gave up 4 bases and V 3 bases, and 3 bases lay outside the gene matches. This chain's CDR3 is CAISDEGGGNTIYF. The CDR3 DNA follows: TGTGCCATCAGTGATGAAGGGGGCGGAAACACCATATATTTT.

The rearrangement uses TRBV19 and TRBJ1-3; no definite D call. Germline V gene data show CDR1 as LNHDA and CDR2 as SQIVND (reference sequence). Trimming removed 5 bases at V and 0 bases at J, with 17 bases between. The CDR3 sequence is 17 residues long. As DNA, the CDR3 is TGTGCCAGTAGTCACCTCGCGGAGGCCCTCTCTGGAAACACCATATATTTT. Translating gives CASSHLAEALSGNTIYF.

The chain recombines TRBV19 with TRBJ2-7; D might be TRBD2 (5 bases). With 4 bases removed from V and 3 bases from J, the gap between germline ends came to 22 bases. CDR3 length: 17 amino acids. Germline values: CDR1 LNHDA, CDR2 SQIVND (reference sequence). The CDR3 loop reads CASSTQGRGQKYYEQYF. DNA of the CDR3: TGTGCCAGTAGTACTCAAGGCAGAGGGCAGAAATACTACGAGCAGTACTTC.

This clone has only a few counts. V is TRBV5-1 and J is TRBJ2-1; 9 bases are a match to TRBD1. Germline V gene sequence: CDR1 SGHRS, CDR2 YFSETQ. The V and J ends lost 0 bases and 5 bases, in that order; junction bases with no gene match: 3. The CDR3 runs to 15 residues. The CDR3 here is CASSLAQGADNEQFF. The CDR3 coding sequence is TGCGCCAGCAGCTTGGCACAGGGGGCGGACAATGAGCAGTTCTTC.

On this clone: Mismatch with germline at one junction end may stem from a read error. V is TRBV25-1 and J is TRBJ1-5; a possible D gene is TRBD1 (6 bases). The length of the CDR3 is 13 residues. Germline V lookup: CDR1 MGHDK, CDR2 SYGVNS. CDR3: CVSSRGGHQPQHF. CDR3 DNA sequence: TGTGTCAGCAGTAGGGGGGGCCATCAGCCCCAGCATTTT.

CDR3 nucleotide sequence: TGTGCCAGCAGCCCCCGGGACAGATCTTCACAAGAGACCCAGTACTTC. Protein: CASSPRDRSSQETQYF. The chain is built from TRBV5-4 and TRBJ2-5, with 7 bases that match TRBD1. Germline V gives CDR1 SGHNT, CDR2 YYREEE (reference sequence). The CDR3 is made up of 16 amino acids. V lost 4 bases, J lost 2 bases, and 11 bases stayed unmatched. Variable domain in full (rest from reference TRBV5-4 and TRBJ2-5): ETGVTQSPTHLIKTRGQQVTLRCSSQSGHNTVSWYQQALGQGPQFIFQYYREEENGRGNFPPRFSGLQFPNYSSELNVNALELDDSALYLCASSPRDRSSQETQYFGPGTRLLVL.

The chain uses TRBV9 and TRBJ2-1, with TRBD2 matching over 10 bases. There are 14 residues in the CDR3. Germline V gene sequence: CDR1 SGDLS, CDR2 YYNGEE. J gave up 8 bases and V 0 bases, and 2 bases lay outside the gene matches. CDR3 residues: CASSVGGLAYEQFF. DNA for the CDR3: TGTGCCAGCAGCGTAGGGGGACTAGCGTATGAGCAGTTCTTC.

This rearrangement joins TRBV13 to TRBJ2-2, with D possibly matching TRBD2 (5 bases). Germline CDR1 PRHDT, CDR2 FYEKMQ (reference sequence). The CDR3 sequence is 16 residues long. The ends were cut back, 7 bases at V and 3 bases at J, with 18 bases in the middle. The CDR3 loop is CASTLRWERDTGELFF. The CDR3 nucleotides read TGTGCCAGCACCCTCCGGTGGGAGCGAGACACCGGGGAGCTGTTTTTT.

Written as DNA, the CDR3 is TGTGCCAGCAGTGCCGGGGATCTTACCGGGGAGCTGTTTTTT. Amino acid sequence: CASSAGDLTGELFF. This chain connects TRBV2 to TRBJ2-2, with D possibly TRBD2 on 5 matching bases. Deletions cut 4 bases from V and 5 bases from J, with 11 bases between. The CDR3 has 14 residues. Germline V CDR1 and CDR2: SNHLY, FYNNEI.

The rearrangement joins TRBV6-6 to TRBJ2-7; 14 bases agree with TRBD2. The CDR3 consists of 16 residues. V trimming: 0 bases; J trimming: 3 bases; junction bases outside the gene matches: 1. Germline V gene data show CDR1 as MNHNY and CDR2 as SVGAGI (reference sequence). The CDR3 sequence is CASSYSGTSGSYEQYV. The CDR3 DNA sequence: TGTGCCAGCAGTTACTCCGGGACTAGCGGGAGCTACGAGCAGTACGTC.

The chain uses TRBV2 and TRBJ1-2; TRBD1 agrees at 10 bases. CDR3 size: 13 residues. The germline gives CDR1 SNHLY, CDR2 FYNNEI. The V and J ends lost 7 bases and 6 bases, in that order; junction bases with no gene match: 5. The CDR3 coding sequence is TGTGCCAGCAAAGGACAGGGGGGTAATGGCTACACCTTC. As protein: CASKGQGGNGYTF.

The gene calls are TRBV29-1 and TRBJ1-2; D might be TRBD1 (5 bases). Looked up from germline, CDR1 is SQVTM and CDR2 is ANQGSEA. V lost 1 base and J 7 bases, leaving 13 bases between the germline ends. The CDR3 length is 13 residues. CDR3 region: CSVEALGEGGYTF. CDR3 in DNA: TGCAGCGTTGAAGCGTTAGGGGAGGGTGGCTACACCTTC.

V and J are TRBV5-6 and TRBJ2-5; no definite D call. V was pared by 1 base and J by 4 bases, with 5 bases between. This CDR3 has 12 amino acids. CDR1 and CDR2 (germline): SGHDT, YYEEEE. The CDR3 protein is CASSLRRETQYF. CDR3 nucleotides: TGTGCCAGCAGCTTGAGGAGAGAGACCCAGTACTTC.

The chain is built from TRBV19 and TRBJ2-5, with 9 bases aligning to TRBD1. Germline lookup yields CDR1 LNHDA and CDR2 SQIVND (reference sequence). Germline trimming cut 9 bases from V and 5 bases from J; bases unmatched to any gene: 10. CDR3 length equals 14 residues. This chain's CDR3 is CASHGTGSGETQYF. In DNA, the CDR3 is TGTGCCAGCCACGGGACAGGGAGTGGCGAGACCCAGTACTTC.

The CDR3 DNA follows: TGCGCCAGCAGCCAAGATCGAGTGGCGGGGGGAAGTGGAACAGATACGCAGTATTTT. Amino acids: CASSQDRVAGGSGTDTQYF. The rearrangement uses TRBV4-3 and TRBJ2-3, with 8 positions matching TRBD2. After removal of 0 bases from V and 3 bases from J, the junction contained 14 bases not matched to a gene. Looked up from germline, CDR1 is LGHNA and CDR2 is YSLEER. The CDR3 length is 19 residues.